This T cell receptor (beta chain) was identified in a study of cytomegalovirus exposure and HLA in healthy donors. In the PCR, 60 Vbeta and 13 Jbeta primers were used. The repertoire was sequenced with immunoSEQ multiplex PCR; TCRdb's copy has only in-frame clones and lacks some. The sample shows around 90,000 clones, around three quarters of them seen only once. The donors comprised healthy bone marrow donors. In regard to this clone: Its antigen is unknown.

General study findings and limits: A later analysis showed HLA-associated TCR beta chains outstripping equally common others in clonal expansion.

The CDR3 runs 18 residues. The ends lost 0 bases at V and 7 bases at J; junction bases unmatched: 18. Germline CDR1 SGHRS, CDR2 YFSETQ. The V call is TRBV5-1, the J call TRBJ2-7; TRBD1 matches 8 bases. The sequencing sample was made of PBMCs. The sequence was obtained from a man aged 25-45 years in good health and CMV-seronegative. The CDR3 nucleotides read TGCGCCAGCAGCTTGGAAATTTGGAGGGACAGGACCCCTAGAGAGCAGTACTTC. Its translation: CASSLEIWRDRTPREQYF.